The 11 T cell receptor beta chains given below trace back to one sample, sequenced in a study of T cells in Graves' hyperthyroidism and ophthalmopathy. RNA transcripts were the template for amplifying TCR beta CDR3 regions. HTBI primers were used for first-round RT-PCR of the TCR CDR3. MiXCR, applied by TCRdb to the multiplex PCR reads, yields one record per CDR3 protein. Among some 490,000 distinct CDR3 sequences listed, roughly 23% were seen once. Sample: blood. The receptors were gathered from a woman in her 70s with Graves' ophthalmopathy.

The chain combines TRBV24-1 with TRBJ2-1; 7 bases align to TRBD2. Trimming at V came to 4 bases and at J to 1 base, leaving 12 bases not matched to a gene. This CDR3 contains 18 residues. CDR1 KGHDR and CDR2 SFDVKD come from the germline V gene. CDR3 loop: CATSDQFGREGSYNEQFF. CDR3 coding DNA: TGTGCCACCAGTGACCAATTTGGGAGGGAGGGTTCCTACAATGAGCAGTTCTTC.

This clonotype was counted ten times or more. This chain connects TRBV6-1 to TRBJ1-1; D gene ambiguous. The CDR3 sequence is 13 residues long. The V end was cut by 3 bases, the J end by 0 bases, with 5 bases between. Per germline, CDR1 MNHNS and CDR2 SASEGT. The CDR3 loop reads CASSESVNTEAFF. The CDR3 nucleotides read TGTGCCAGCAGTGAGTCGGTGAACACTGAAGCTTTCTTT.

This chain links TRBV28 with TRBJ1-2, with TRBD1 as a possible D gene (5 bases). From germline, CDR1 is MDHEN and CDR2 SYDVKM. The CDR3 sequence is 13 residues long. V was shortened by 5 bases and J by 4 bases, with 11 bases between the two germline ends. The CDR3, as DNA: TGTGCCAGCAGTGTGACAGCGACCTATGGCTACACCTTC. Protein sequence: CASSVTATYGYTF.

This chain links TRBV9 with TRBJ2-7; 8 bases line up with TRBD2. Germline V gives CDR1 SGDLS, CDR2 YYNGEE. The CDR3 loop spans 16 amino acids. Unmatched junction bases numbered 10, after V lost 2 bases and J lost 3 bases. The CDR3 DNA reads TGTGCCAGCAGCGTCGATCGTGGGACTAGTTTCTACGAGCAGTACTTC. Translating it yields CASSVDRGTSFYEQYF.

The chain links TRBV3-1 to TRBJ1-1; D not resolved. The CDR3 is 15 residues long. Per germline, CDR1 LGHDT and CDR2 YNNKEL (reference sequence). V shed 1 base and J shed 1 base, with 10 bases lying between them. The CDR3: CASSQGLLANTEAFF. The CDR3 DNA follows: TGTGCCAGCAGCCAAGGACTCCTGGCGAACACTGAAGCTTTCTTT.

This clonotype was detected many times. The chain recombines TRBV7-8 with TRBJ1-5; no definite D call. The CDR3 extends over 14 amino acids. V lost 3 bases, J lost 6 bases, and 12 bases lay in between. From germline, CDR1 is SGHVS and CDR2 FQNEAQ. CDR3 sequence (DNA): TGTGCCAGCAGCTTTCCGGGAAGGACTCAGCCCCAGCATTTT. Encoded protein: CASSFPGRTQPQHF. Full variable domain (remainder filled in from reference TRBV7-8 and TRBJ1-5): GAGVSQSPRYKVAKRGQDVALRCDPISGHVSLFWYQQALGQGPEFLTYFQNEAQLDKSGLPSDRFFAERPEGSVSTLKIQRTQQEDSAVYLCASSFPGRTQPQHFGDGTRLSIL.

This clonotype was seen a single time. This chain connects TRBV6-1 to TRBJ1-4, with TRBD1 identical over 7 bases. The CDR3 has 13 amino acids. V shed 4 bases, J shed 8 bases, and the junction held 4 bases outside the gene matches. Germline CDR1 is MNHNS and CDR2 is SASEGT. The CDR3 DNA is TGTGCCAGCAGTGCACAGGGGTTGGAAAAACTGTTTTTT. It specifies CASSAQGLEKLFF.

The table lists this clonotype with many counts. The chain links TRBV28 to TRBJ2-7; D not resolved. Germline V gene lookup returns CDR1 MDHEN and CDR2 SYDVKM. This CDR3 has 15 amino acids. The V end lost 4 bases, the J end lost 0 bases, and 13 bases lay between the germline ends. CDR3 protein: CASSWPRAASYEQYF. CDR3 DNA: TGTGCCAGCAGTTGGCCCCGCGCGGCCTCCTACGAGCAGTACTTC.

The chain couples TRBV5-1 to TRBJ1-4; possible D gene TRBD1, 6 bases. CDR3 length: 13 residues. Germline CDR1 SGHRS, CDR2 YFSETQ. Trimming took 0 bases from V and 8 from J, leaving 8 bases between them. In nucleotides, the CDR3 is TGCGCCAGCAGCTTGGGGACAGACGAAAAACTGTTTTTT. This translates into CASSLGTDEKLFF.

J is TRBJ1-1 and V is TRBV20-1; D remains unclear. The length of the CDR3 is 12 residues. The germline V gene encodes CDR1 DFQATT and CDR2 SNEGSKA (reference sequence). V lost 5 bases to trimming and J lost 6 bases, with 13 bases between them. CDR3 sequence (DNA): TGCAGTGCTGGAGGGTCCGGGGCTGAAGCTTTCTTT. The encoded protein is CSAGGSGAEAFF.

The chain has TRBV11-2 and TRBJ2-5; TRBD2 aligns across 11 bases. Germline CDR1 reads SGHAT; CDR2 reads FQNNGV. The ends lost 1 base at V and 7 bases at J; junction bases unmatched: 14. This CDR3 comprises 18 residues. The DNA for the CDR3 is TGTGCCAGCAGCTTAGGACTAGCGGGATCCCACCCCGGGTGGACCCAGTACTTC. Amino acid sequence: CASSLGLAGSHPGWTQYF.